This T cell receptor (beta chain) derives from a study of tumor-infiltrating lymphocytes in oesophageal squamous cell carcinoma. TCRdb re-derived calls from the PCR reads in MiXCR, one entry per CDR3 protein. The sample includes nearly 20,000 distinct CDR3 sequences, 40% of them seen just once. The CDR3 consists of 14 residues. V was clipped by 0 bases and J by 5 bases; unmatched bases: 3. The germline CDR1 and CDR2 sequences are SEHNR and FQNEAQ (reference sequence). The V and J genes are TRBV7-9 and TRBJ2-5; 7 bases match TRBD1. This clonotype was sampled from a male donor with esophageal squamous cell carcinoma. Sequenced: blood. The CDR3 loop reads CASSLAGTDETQYF. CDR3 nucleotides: TGTGCCAGCAGCTTAGCCGGGACAGACGAGACCCAGTACTTC.